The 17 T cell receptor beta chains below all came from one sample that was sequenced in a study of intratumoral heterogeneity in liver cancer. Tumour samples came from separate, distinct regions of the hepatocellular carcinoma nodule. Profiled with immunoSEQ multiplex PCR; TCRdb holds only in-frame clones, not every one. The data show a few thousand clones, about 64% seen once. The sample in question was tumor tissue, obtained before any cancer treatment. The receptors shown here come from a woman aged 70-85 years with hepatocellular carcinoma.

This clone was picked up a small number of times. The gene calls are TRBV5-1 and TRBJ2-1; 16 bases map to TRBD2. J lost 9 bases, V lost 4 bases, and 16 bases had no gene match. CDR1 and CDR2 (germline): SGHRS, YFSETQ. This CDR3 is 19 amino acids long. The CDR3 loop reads CASSLLSGTSGRASGEQFF. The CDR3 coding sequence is TGCGCCAGCAGCCTCTTATCCGGGACTAGCGGGAGGGCCTCGGGTGAGCAGTTCTTC.

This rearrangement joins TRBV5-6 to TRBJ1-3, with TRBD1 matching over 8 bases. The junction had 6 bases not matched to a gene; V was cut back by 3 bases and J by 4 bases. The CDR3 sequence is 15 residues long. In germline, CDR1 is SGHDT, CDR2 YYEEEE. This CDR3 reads CASSSLGQGGNTIYF. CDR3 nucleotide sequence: TGTGCCAGCAGCTCCTTAGGACAGGGCGGAAACACCATATATTTT. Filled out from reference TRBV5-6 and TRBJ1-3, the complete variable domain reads DAGVTQSPTHLIKTRGQQVTLRCSPKSGHDTVSWYQQALGQGPQFIFQYYEEEERQRGNFPDRFSGHQFPNYSSELNVNALLLGDSALYLCASSSLGQGGNTIYFGEGSWLTVV.

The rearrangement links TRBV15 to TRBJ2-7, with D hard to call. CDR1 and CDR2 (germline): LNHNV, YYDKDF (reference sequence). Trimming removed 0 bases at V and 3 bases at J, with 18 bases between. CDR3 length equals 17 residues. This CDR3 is CATSRDRGRASFYEQYF. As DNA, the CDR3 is TGTGCCACCAGCAGAGACAGAGGACGTGCGAGTTTCTACGAGCAGTACTTC.

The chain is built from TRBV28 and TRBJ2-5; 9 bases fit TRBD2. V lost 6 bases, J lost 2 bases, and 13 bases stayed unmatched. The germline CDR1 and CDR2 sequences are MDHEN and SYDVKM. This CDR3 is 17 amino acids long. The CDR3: CASRTSRRAGGQETQYF. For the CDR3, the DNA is TGTGCCAGCAGGACGTCTCGGAGAGCGGGAGGACAAGAGACCCAGTACTTC.

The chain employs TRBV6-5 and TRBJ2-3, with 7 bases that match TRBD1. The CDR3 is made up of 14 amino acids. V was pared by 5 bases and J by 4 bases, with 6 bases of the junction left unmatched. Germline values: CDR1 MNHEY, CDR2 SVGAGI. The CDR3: CASSRTGVADTQYF. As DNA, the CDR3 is TGTGCCAGCAGTCGAACAGGGGTCGCAGATACGCAGTATTTT.

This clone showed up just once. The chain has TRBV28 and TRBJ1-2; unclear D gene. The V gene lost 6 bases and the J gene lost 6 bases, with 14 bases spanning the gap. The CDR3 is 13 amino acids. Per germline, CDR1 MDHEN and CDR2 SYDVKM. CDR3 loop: CASSPLFADGYTF. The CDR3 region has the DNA TGTGCCAGCAGCCCCCTTTTCGCGGATGGCTACACCTTC.

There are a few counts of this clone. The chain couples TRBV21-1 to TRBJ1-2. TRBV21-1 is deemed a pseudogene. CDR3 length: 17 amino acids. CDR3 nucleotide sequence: TGTGCCAGCAGCAAAGGGGTAGGGGCAGGGAGGCACTATGGCTACACCTTC. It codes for CASSKGVGAGRHYGYTF.

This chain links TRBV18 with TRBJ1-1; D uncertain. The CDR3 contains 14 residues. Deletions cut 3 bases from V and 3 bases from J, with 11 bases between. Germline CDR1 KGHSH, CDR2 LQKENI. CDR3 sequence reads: CASSPPGSDTEAFF. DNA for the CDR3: TGTGCCAGCTCACCCCCGGGGTCGGACACTGAAGCTTTCTTT.

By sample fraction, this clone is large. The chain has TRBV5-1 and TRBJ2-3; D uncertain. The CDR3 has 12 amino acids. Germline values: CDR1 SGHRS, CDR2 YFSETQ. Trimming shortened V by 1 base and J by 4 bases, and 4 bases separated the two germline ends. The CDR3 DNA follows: TGCGCCAGCAGCTTGTGGTCAGATACGCAGTATTTT. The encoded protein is CASSLWSDTQYF.

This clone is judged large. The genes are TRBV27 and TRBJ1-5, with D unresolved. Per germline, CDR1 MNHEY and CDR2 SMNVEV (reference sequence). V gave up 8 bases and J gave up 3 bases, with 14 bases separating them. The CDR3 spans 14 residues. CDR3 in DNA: TGTGCCAGCCGTTCAATAGGGTTCAATCAGCCCCAGCATTTT. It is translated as CASRSIGFNQPQHF.

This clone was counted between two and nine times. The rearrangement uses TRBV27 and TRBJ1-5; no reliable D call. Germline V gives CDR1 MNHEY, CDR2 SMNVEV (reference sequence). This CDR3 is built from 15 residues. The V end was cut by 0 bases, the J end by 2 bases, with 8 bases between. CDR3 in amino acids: CASSLSTGGNQPQHF. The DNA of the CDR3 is TGTGCCAGCAGTTTATCGACCGGTGGCAATCAGCCCCAGCATTTT.

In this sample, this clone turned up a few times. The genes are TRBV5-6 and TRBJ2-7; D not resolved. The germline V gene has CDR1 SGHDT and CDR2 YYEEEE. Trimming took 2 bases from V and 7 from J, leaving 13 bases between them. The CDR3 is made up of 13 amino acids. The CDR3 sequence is CASSFTRIQEQYF. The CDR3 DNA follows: TGTGCCAGCAGCTTTACCAGGATCCAAGAGCAGTACTTC.

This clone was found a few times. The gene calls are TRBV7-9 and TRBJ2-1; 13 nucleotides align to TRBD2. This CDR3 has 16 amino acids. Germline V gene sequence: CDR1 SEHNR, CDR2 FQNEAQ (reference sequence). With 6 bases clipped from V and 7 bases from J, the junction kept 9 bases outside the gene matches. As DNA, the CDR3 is TGTGCCAGCAGTCCCACTAGCGGGAGGGGTAAAAATGAGCAGTTCTTC. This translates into CASSPTSGRGKNEQFF. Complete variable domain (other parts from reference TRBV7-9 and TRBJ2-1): DTGVSQNPRHKITKRGQNVTFRCDPISEHNRLYWYRQTLGQGPEFLTYFQNEAQLEKSRLLSDRFSAERPKGSFSTLEIQRTEQGDSAMYLCASSPTSGRGKNEQFFGPGTRLTVL.

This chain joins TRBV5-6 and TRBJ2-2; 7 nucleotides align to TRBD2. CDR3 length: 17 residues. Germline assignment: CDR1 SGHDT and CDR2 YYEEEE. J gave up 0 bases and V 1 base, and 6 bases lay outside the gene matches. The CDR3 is CASSLMRESPNTGELFF. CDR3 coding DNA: TGTGCCAGCAGCTTGATGCGGGAGTCCCCGAACACCGGGGAGCTGTTTTTT.

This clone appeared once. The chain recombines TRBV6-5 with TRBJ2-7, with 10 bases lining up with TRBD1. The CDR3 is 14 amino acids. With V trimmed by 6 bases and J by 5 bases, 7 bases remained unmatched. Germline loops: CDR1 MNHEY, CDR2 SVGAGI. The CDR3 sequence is CASSLGTGAHEQYF. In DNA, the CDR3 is TGTGCCAGCAGCCTCGGGACAGGGGCCCACGAGCAGTACTTC.

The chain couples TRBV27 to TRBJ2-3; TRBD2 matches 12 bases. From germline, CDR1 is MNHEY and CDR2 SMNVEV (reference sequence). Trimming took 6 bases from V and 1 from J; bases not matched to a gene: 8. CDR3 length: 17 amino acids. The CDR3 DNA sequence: TGTGCCAGCAGGTTGGCTAGCGGGAGGGCCGGCACAGATACGCAGTATTTT. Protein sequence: CASRLASGRAGTDTQYF.

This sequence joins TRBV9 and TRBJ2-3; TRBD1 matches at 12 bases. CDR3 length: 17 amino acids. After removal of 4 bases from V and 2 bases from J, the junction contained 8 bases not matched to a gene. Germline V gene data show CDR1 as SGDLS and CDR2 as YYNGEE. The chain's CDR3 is CASSPSGTGGNTDTQYF. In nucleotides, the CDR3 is TGTGCCAGCAGCCCCTCCGGGACAGGGGGCAACACAGATACGCAGTATTTT. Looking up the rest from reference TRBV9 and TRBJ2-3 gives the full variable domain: DSGVTQTPKHLITATGQRVTLRCSPRSGDLSVYWYQQSLDQGLQFLIQYYNGEERAKGNILERFSAQQFPDLHSELNLSSLELGDSALYFCASSPSGTGGNTDTQYFGPGTRLTVL.